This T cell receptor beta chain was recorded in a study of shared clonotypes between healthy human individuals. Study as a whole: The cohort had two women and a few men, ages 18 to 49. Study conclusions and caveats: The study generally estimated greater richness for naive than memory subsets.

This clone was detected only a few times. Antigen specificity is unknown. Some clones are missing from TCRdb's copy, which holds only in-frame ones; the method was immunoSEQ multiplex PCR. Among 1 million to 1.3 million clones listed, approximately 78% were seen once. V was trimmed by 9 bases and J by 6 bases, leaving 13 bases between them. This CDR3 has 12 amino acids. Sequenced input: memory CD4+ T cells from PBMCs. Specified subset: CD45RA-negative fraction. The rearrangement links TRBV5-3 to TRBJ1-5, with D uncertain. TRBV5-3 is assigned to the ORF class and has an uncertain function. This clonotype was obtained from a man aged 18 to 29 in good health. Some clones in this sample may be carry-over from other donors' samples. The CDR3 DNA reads TGTGCCACGGGGTTAGGGAGTCAGCCCCAGCATTTT. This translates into CATGLGSQPQHF.